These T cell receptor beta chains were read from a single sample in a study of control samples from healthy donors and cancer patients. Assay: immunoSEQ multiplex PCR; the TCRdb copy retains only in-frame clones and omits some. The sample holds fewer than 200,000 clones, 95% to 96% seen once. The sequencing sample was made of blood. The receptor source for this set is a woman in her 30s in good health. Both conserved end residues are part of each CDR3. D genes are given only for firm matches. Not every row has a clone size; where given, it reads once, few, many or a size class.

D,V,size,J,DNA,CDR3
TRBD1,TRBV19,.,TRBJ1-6,TGTGCCAGTAGCCAACAGGGGCCTAATTCACCCCTCCACTTT,CASSQQGPNSPLHF
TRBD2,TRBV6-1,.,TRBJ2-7,TGTGCCAGCAGTGAACTAGCGGGAGTAGGCTACGAGCAGTACTTC,CASSELAGVGYEQYF
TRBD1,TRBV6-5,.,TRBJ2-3,TGTGCCAGCAGTCTGACAGGGCAAGATACGCAGTATTTT,CASSLTGQDTQYF
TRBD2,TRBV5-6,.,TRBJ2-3,TGTGCCAGCAGCTGGAGGGGACTAGCGTCGTCAGATACGCAGTATTTT,CASSWRGLASSDTQYF
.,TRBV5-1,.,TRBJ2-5,TGCGCCAGCAGCCCTGGGCCCGGGGAGACCCAGTACTTC,CASSPGPGETQYF
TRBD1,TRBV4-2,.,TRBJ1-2,TGTGCCAGCAGCCAGGGTCACCGGGACAGGGGGCCTGCTAACTATGGCTACACCTTC,CASSQGHRDRGPANYGYTF
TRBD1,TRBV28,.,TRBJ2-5,TGTGCCAGCAGTTTAGGTGGACAGGGGGTGGAGACCCAGTACTTC,CASSLGGQGVETQYF
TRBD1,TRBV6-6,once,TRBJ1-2,TGTGCCAGCAGTTATTCGACAGGGGACTATGGCTACACCTTC,CASSYSTGDYGYTF
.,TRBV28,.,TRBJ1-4,TGTGCCAGCAGTGCCTGGGTCGGTGGTGAAAAACTGTTTTTT,CASSAWVGGEKLFF
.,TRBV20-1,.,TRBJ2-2,TGCAGTGCTAGTAAAGGGGCGGGCACCGGGGAGCTGTTTTTT,CSASKGAGTGELFF
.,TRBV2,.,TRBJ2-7,TGTGCCAGCAGTGGAGGAAACTCCTACGAGCAGTACTTC,CASSGGNSYEQYF
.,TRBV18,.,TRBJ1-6,TGTGCCAGCTCACCATTCTCGACAGGTTCTTCACCCCTCCACTTT,CASSPFSTGSSPLHF
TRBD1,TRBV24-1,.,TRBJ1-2,TGTGCCACCAGTGAGGCCGGGACAGGGGTCTCCTATGGCTACACCTTC,CATSEAGTGVSYGYTF
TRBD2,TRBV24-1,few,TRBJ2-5,TGTGCCACCAGTGCCCACCTAGCGGGGGGAGAGACCCAGTACTTC,CATSAHLAGGETQYF
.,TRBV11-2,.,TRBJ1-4,TGTGCCAGCAGCTTAGAACCCCCCAGGCAGGGGAGTGAAAAACTGTTTTTT,CASSLEPPRQGSEKLFF
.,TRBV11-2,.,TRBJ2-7,TGTGCCAGCAGCGTTATCTACCAGGGTTTCTACGAGCAGTACTTC,CASSVIYQGFYEQYF
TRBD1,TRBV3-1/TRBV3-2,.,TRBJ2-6,TGTGCCAGCAGCCCCCTGAGACAGGGGGCCTCTGGGGCCAACGTCCTGACTTTC,CASSPLRQGASGANVLTF
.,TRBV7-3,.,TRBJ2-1,TGTGCCAGCAGCTTGGCAGGAGGGGTGAGAAATGAGCAGTTCTTC,CASSLAGGVRNEQFF
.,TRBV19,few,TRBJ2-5,TGTGCCAGTAGTATACCCGACGGGGGGACCCAGTACTTC,CASSIPDGGTQYF
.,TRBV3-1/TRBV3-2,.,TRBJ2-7,TGTGCCAGCAGCTCAACGCGGGATTCAATCGAGCAGTACTTC,CASSSTRDSIEQYF
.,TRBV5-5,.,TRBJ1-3,TGTGCCAGCAGCTTGGGGGGCGCGGGAAACACCATATATTTT,CASSLGGAGNTIYF
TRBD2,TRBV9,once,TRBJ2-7,TGTGCCAGCAGCGTTGGACTAGCGCCTAGCTCCTACGAGCAGTACTTC,CASSVGLAPSSYEQYF
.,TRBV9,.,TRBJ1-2,TGTGCCAGCAGCGAGGGGCTTTACTATGGCTACACCTTC,CASSEGLYYGYTF
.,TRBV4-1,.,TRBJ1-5,TGCGCCAGCAGCCTTTCCCTCGGCCCAGTTTTTAATCAGCCCCAGCATTTT,CASSLSLGPVFNQPQHF
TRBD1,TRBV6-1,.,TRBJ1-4,TGTGCCAGCAGTGAAGGGACAGGGCACGAAAAACTGTTTTTT,CASSEGTGHEKLFF
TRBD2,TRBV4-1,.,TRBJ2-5,TGCGCCAGCAGCCAAGAGCCCAGCGGGATTGGGACTAGAGAGACCCAGTACTTC,CASSQEPSGIGTRETQYF